This T cell receptor beta chain was documented in a study of cytomegalovirus exposure and HLA in healthy donors. Study-wide background: Membership in the Caucasian-associated ancestry cluster was found for around 85% of approximately 380 genotyped donors.

General study results and limits: A later analysis found most CMV-associated TCR beta chains apparently HLA-restricted. Investigators reported 164 TCR beta chains as tied to cytomegalovirus.

This PCR relied on a set of 60 Vbeta primers and 13 Jbeta primers. Clones were sequenced by immunoSEQ multiplex PCR, and TCRdb holds only the in-frame ones, with some missing. The table records about 120,000 clones, around three quarters of them present only once. The germline V gene has CDR1 LNHDA and CDR2 SQIVND (reference sequence). The V segment lost 0 bases and the J segment 8 bases; nucleotides outside the gene matches: 15. The length of the CDR3 is 17 residues. Concerning this clone: The antigen is undetermined.

The sequence was collected from a woman under 30 in good health and CMV-seropositive. The chain recombines TRBV19 with TRBJ2-7; 8 bases match TRBD1. Sequencing was carried out using PBMCs. Here the CDR3 reads CASSIDWRGQDSLQQYF. CDR3 bases: TGTGCCAGTAGTATAGATTGGAGGGGACAGGATTCCTTGCAGCAGTACTTC.